This TCR beta chain was retrieved from a study of cytomegalovirus exposure and HLA in healthy donors. Study-level results: For cytomegalovirus status, the classifier reportedly gave diagnoses with high specificity and sensitivity. Donors belonging to an Asian-associated ancestry cluster reportedly showed fewer N-insertions in productive TCRs than the roughly 670-donor mean, according to what a later analysis found. Through in vitro validation, a few CMV-associated chains were shown to be specific for CMV antigens.

Details on this clone: The antigen is not known.

Researchers ran the PCR with 60 Vbeta and 13 Jbeta primers. Profiled with immunoSEQ multiplex PCR; TCRdb holds only in-frame clones, not every one. The repertoire holds 200,000 to 250,000 clones, with 60% to 80% as singletons. Though nominally healthy at sampling, donors likely had unrecorded immune exposures. Trimming took off 2 bases at V and 0 bases at J, with 11 bases between the two ends. Germline CDR1 reads MNHEY; CDR2 reads SVGAGI. The CDR3 is made up of 16 amino acids. The sequenced material came from PBMCs. This chain connects TRBV6-5 to TRBJ1-3; D is perhaps TRBD1 (6 bases). The receptor's source is a woman aged 25 to 39 in good health and CMV-seronegative. CDR3 protein: CASSYGDRNSGNTIYF. In DNA, the CDR3 is TGTGCCAGCAGTTACGGTGACAGGAACTCTGGAAACACCATATATTTT.